The source of this T cell receptor beta chain is a study of blood T cell repertoires in COVID-19. On the study more broadly: Samples taken during acute and convalescent COVID-19 were collected in the United States, Italy and Spain.

Trimming cost V 4 bases and J 1 base, with 8 bases left between them. The CDR3 runs 13 residues. Germline V gives CDR1 SGHNT, CDR2 YYREEE (reference sequence). Participants were aged about 18 to 95 years, lived in over 20 US areas, and enrolled virtually. Participants' own reports of clinical history determined their cohort assignment. Profiling relied on immunoSEQ multiplex PCR, and the TCRdb table lists in-frame clones only, not all of them. The sample consists of tens of thousands of clones, 88% of them appearing once. The TCR originated in a woman in her forties who had recovered from COVID-19. This rearrangement joins TRBV5-4 to TRBJ1-1; D is unresolved. Sequences were obtained from PBMCs or T cells enriched from blood (not recorded which). Here the CDR3 reads CASSASRNTEAFF. As DNA, the CDR3 is TGTGCCAGCAGCGCAAGTAGGAACACTGAAGCTTTCTTT.